Detailed here is one T cell receptor (beta chain). Its antigen is as yet unknown. This entry belongs to a study of T cell responses to AZD1222 COVID-19 vaccine. Study conclusions and caveats: Vaccine-associated CD4 TCRs spanned spike, dominant at 160-218 and 743-854. Increased Spike-specific TCR breadth and depth were observed after two AZD1222 doses. The donors showed a predominance of white British ancestry and of females, with possible underestimation of clonal diversity.

The ends were cut back, 4 bases at V and 0 bases at J, with 6 bases in the middle. The CDR3 totals 13 residues. Germline V CDR1 and CDR2: SGHAT, FQNNGV. Sequencing was performed with immunoSEQ multiplex PCR; in TCRdb, only in-frame clones are kept and a portion is missing. The sample yields some 120,000 clones, 70% to 90% seen once. This sequence was found in an adult who received the AZD1222 COVID-19 vaccine. This specimen was peripheral blood, taken 28 days after the second AZD1222 dose. This chain joins TRBV11-2 and TRBJ1-1, with D unclear. Written as DNA, the CDR3 is TGTGCCAGCAGCTCGGACCTGAACACTGAAGCTTTCTTT. Its protein product is CASSSDLNTEAFF. Full variable domain (outside the CDR3, taken from reference TRBV11-2 and TRBJ1-1): EAGVAQSPRYKIIEKRQSVAFWCNPISGHATLYWYQQILGQGPKLLIQFQNNGVVDDSQLPKDRFSAERLKGVDSTLKIQPAKLEDSAVYLCASSSDLNTEAFFGQGTRLTVV.